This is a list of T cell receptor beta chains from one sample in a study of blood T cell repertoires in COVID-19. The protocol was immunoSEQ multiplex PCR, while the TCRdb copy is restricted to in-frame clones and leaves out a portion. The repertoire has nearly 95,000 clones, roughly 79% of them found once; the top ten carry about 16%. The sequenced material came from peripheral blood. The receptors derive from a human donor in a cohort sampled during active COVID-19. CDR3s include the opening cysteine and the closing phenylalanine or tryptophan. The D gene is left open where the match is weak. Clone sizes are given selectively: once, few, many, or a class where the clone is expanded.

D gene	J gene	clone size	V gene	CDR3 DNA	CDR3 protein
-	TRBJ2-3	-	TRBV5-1	TGCGCCAGCAGCGTCAGTGGTTCGCCATCCTCAGATACGCAGTATTTT	CASSVSGSPSSDTQYF
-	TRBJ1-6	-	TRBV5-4	TGTGCCAGCAGCCCTGACAGTATGAGGAATTCACCCCTCCACTTT	CASSPDSMRNSPLHF
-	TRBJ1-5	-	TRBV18	TGTGCCAGCTCACCTTTTTCGGACAGTGCCAGCCATCAGCCCCAGCATTTT	CASSPFSDSASHQPQHF
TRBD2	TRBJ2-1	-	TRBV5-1	TGCGCCAGCAGCTCCCGGGGGGTCCATGAGCAGTTCTTC	CASSSRGVHEQFF
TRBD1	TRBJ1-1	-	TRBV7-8	TGTGCCAGCAGCTTAGCGCGACAGGGGCCTGAAGCTTTCTTT	CASSLARQGPEAFF
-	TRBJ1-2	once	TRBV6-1	TGTGCCAGCAGTGAACACCGAGGCGAGGGCTATGGCTACACCTTC	CASSEHRGEGYGYTF
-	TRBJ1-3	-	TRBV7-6	TGTGCCAGCAGCTTGGGGGGTGGACCAAACTCTGGAAACACCATATATTTT	CASSLGGGPNSGNTIYF
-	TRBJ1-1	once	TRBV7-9	TGTGCCAGCAAGGAAGGGGCCTCTCCACCTGAAGCTTTCTTT	CASKEGASPPEAFF
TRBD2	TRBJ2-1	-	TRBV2	TGTGCCAGCAGCGCCCTACTAGCGGGATATGAGCAGTTCTTC	CASSALLAGYEQFF
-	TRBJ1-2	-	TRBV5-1	TGCGCCAGCAGCTTAGCGGGGCAGGCTGCTAACTATGGCTACACCTTC	CASSLAGQAANYGYTF
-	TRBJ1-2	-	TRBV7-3	TGTGCCAGCAGCGAAGTACCAGGGCACGGCTACACCTTC	CASSEVPGHGYTF
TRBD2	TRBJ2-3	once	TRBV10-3	TGTGCCATCAGTGGGGGAGCGGGAGTCACAGATACGCAGTATTTT	CAISGGAGVTDTQYF
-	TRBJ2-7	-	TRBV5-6	TGTGCCAGCAGGCCTAGGGCCGGGGGAGCCTACGAGCAGTACTTC	CASRPRAGGAYEQYF
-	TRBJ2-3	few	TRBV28	TGTGCCAGCAGTTCGTCACTCGGTACGCAGTATTTT	CASSSSLGTQYF
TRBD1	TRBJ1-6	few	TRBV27	TGTGCCAGCAGGAAGACAGGGGGTTTGAATTCACCCCTCCACTTT	CASRKTGGLNSPLHF
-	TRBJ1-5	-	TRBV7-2	TGTGCCAGCAGCTTAGAAGTCCTCCAGGCCCAGCATTTT	CASSLEVLQAQHF
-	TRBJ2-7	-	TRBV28	TGTGCCAGCAGCTACAGGTACGAGCAGTACTTC	CASSYRYEQYF
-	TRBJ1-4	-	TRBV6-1	TGTGCCAGCAGTGAAGTTATTTGGACAACAACTAATGAAAAACTGTTTTTT	CASSEVIWTTTNEKLFF
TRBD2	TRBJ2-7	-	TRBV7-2	TGTGCCAGCAGCTTAGCGACTAGCGGGAGGGGATACGAGCAGTACTTC	CASSLATSGRGYEQYF
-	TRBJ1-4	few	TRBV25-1	TGTGCCAGCAGTGAACAAACAGTTTCTAATGAAAAACTGTTTTTT	CASSEQTVSNEKLFF
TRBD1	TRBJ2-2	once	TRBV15	TGTGCCACCTCCCACAGGGGTACCGGGGAGCTGTTTTTT	CATSHRGTGELFF
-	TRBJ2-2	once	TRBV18	TGTGCCAGCTCACCACTCCAGGTCACCGGGGAGCTGTTTTTT	CASSPLQVTGELFF
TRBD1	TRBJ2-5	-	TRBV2	TGTGCCAGCAGGCCACAGGGGTGGATTATTGAGACCCAGTACTTC	CASRPQGWIIETQYF
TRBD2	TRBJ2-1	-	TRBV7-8	TGTGCCAGCAGCGCCCTGAACGGGACTAGACGCAATGAGCAGTTCTTC	CASSALNGTRRNEQFF
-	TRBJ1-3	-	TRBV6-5	TGTGCCAGCGCTCGGGGGGCGCCTGGAAACACCATATATTTT	CASARGAPGNTIYF
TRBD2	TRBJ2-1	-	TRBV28	TGTGCCAGCAGCAGGGCTAGCGGGGGGGCGAAGGAGCAGTTCTTC	CASSRASGGAKEQFF
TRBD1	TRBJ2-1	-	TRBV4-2	TGTGCCAGCAGCCCGACAGGGGTCTCCTACAATGAGCAGTTCTTC	CASSPTGVSYNEQFF
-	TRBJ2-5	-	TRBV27	TGTGCCAGCAGTTTATCATCGGGGAGGGAGACCCAGTACTTC	CASSLSSGRETQYF
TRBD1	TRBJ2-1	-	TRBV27	TGTGCCAGCAGTTTCCGGGACAGGGCTTTAGACAATGAGCAGTTCTTC	CASSFRDRALDNEQFF
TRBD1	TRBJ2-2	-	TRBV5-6	TGTGCCAGCAGACGGGACAGGGGCGGCGGGGAGCTGTTTTTT	CASRRDRGGGELFF
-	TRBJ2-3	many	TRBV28	TGTGCCAGCAGATCAAGGGGCGGATTCACAGATACGCAGTATTTT	CASRSRGGFTDTQYF
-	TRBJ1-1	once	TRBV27	TGTGCCAGCAGTTTAAGGCAGGGTGCTGAAGCTTTCTTT	CASSLRQGAEAFF
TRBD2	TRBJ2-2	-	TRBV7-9	TGTGCCAGCAGCTCGCTCCGCAGACTAGCGGGGGAGCGGGCCGGGGAGCTGTTTTTT	CASSSLRRLAGERAGELFF
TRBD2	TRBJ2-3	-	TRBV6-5	TGTGCCAGCAGTCCCGGGACTAGCGGGACAGATACGCAGTATTTT	CASSPGTSGTDTQYF
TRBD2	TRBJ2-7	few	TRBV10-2	TGCGCCAGCAGTGCCCTGACTAGCGGGAGTATCCGTGACGAGCAGTACTTC	CASSALTSGSIRDEQYF
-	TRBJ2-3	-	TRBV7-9	TGTGCCAGCAGCCCAAGGGTCGCTCAGAGGGGCACAGATACGCAGTATTTT	CASSPRVAQRGTDTQYF
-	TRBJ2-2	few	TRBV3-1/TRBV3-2	TGTGCCAGCAGCCAACTAGGGGGCGGGGAGCTGTTTTTT	CASSQLGGGELFF
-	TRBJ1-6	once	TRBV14	TGTGCCAGCAGCCTCCACGGGAAGGGTATGAATTCACCCCTCCACTTT	CASSLHGKGMNSPLHF
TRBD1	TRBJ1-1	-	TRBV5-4	TGTGCCAGCAGCCACGGGACAGGGAGGGGGACTGAAGCTTTCTTT	CASSHGTGRGTEAFF
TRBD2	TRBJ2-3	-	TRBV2	TGTGCCAGCAGAAGCGGGGAGCGGGATACGCAGTATTTT	CASRSGERDTQYF
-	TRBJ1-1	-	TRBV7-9	TGTGCCAGCAGCCTGGAGGGGAACACTGAAGCTTTCTTT	CASSLEGNTEAFF